This T cell receptor beta chain was captured in a study of Graves' ophthalmopathy and Graves' hyperthyroidism. Broader study findings: In predicting ophthalmopathy progression, the model reached nearly 71% sensitivity and about 73% specificity.

Sampling more than 9 ml of fresh peripheral blood provided the PBMCs. Using RNA transcripts, the TCR beta CDR3 regions were amplified. Following a first-round RT-PCR that used HTBI primers, a second-round multiplex PCR was carried out. TCRdb re-called the multiplex PCR reads with MiXCR, one entry per CDR3 protein. In the table there are hundreds of thousands of distinct CDR3 sequences, about 44% of which are singletons. This clonotype was recorded only once. What it binds is not known. The sample taken for sequencing was peripheral blood. The sequence came from an adult man with Graves' ophthalmopathy.

This CDR3 reads CAISDSVAGGGETQYF. For the CDR3, the DNA is TGTGCCATCAGTGACTCCGTAGCGGGGGGAGGAGAGACCCAGTACTTC. This rearrangement joins TRBV10-3 to TRBJ2-5; 10 nucleotides agree with TRBD2. Germline lookup yields CDR1 ENHRY and CDR2 SYGVKD. The CDR3 has 16 residues. Trimming at V came to 3 bases and at J to 4 bases, leaving 8 bases not matched to a gene.